This T cell receptor (beta chain) was documented in a study of OX40 agonist ivuxolimab in advanced cancers. Overall study: Ivuxolimab, an antibody acting as an agonist of OX40 (CD134), was used to treat patients. A mean age of roughly 60 years, range about 20 to 85, was recorded, and 80% to 90% were male.

TCRdb's table, derived via immunoSEQ multiplex PCR, lists solely in-frame clones and lacks some. The sample gives about 100,000 clones, 75% to 95% of which show up once; 0.5% to 0.65% is in the top ten. V lost 7 bases and J 3 bases, leaving 15 bases between the germline ends. CDR3 length: 13 residues. The germline V gene has CDR1 SQVTM and CDR2 ANQGSEA. This clone appeared once. The source of this sequence is an adult with an advanced solid tumor such as melanoma, head and neck, liver or kidney cancer. This sample comprised CD4+ or CD8+ T cells sorted from blood, obtained in a trial of the OX40 agonist ivuxolimab. The chain carries TRBV29-1 and TRBJ1-1; D is unresolved. The CDR3 spells CSAWDGWDTEAFF. In DNA form, the CDR3 reads TGCAGCGCCTGGGATGGGTGGGACACTGAAGCTTTCTTT.